A selection of T cell receptor beta chains follows, all from one sample in a study of T cells in localized non-small cell lung cancer. The protocol was immunoSEQ multiplex PCR, while the TCRdb copy is restricted to in-frame clones and leaves out a portion. The sample has 25,000 to 30,000 clones, 85% to 90% seen once. Sample: peripheral blood, taken before any cancer treatment. The source of these receptors is a woman aged 18-49 years with stage I lung adenocarcinoma. The CDR3 runs from the conserved cysteine through the conserved F or W. The D gene is left open where the match is weak. Rows give clone size only sometimes, using once, few, many, or a class for an expanded clone.

J gene | D gene | clone size | V gene | CDR3 DNA | CDR3 protein
TRBJ2-7 | - | once | TRBV11-3 | TGTGCCAGCAGCCACCTTCGGCAGGGCGTCGAGCAGTACTTC | CASSHLRQGVEQYF
TRBJ1-3 | TRBD1 | once | TRBV29-1 | TGCAGCGTTGATGAGGGCACAGGGGATCCTGGAAACACCATATATTTT | CSVDEGTGDPGNTIYF
TRBJ2-5 | - | - | TRBV4-1 | TGCGCCAGCAGCCAGGGCAGGATTCAAGAGACCCAGTACTTC | CASSQGRIQETQYF
TRBJ2-3 | TRBD2 | - | TRBV11-3 | TGTGCCAGCAGTTCTTACCAATATGGGACTACACGAAGCGCAGATACGCAGTATTTT | CASSSYQYGTTRSADTQYF
TRBJ2-2 | - | once | TRBV7-3 | TGTGCCAGCAGCCGATCGCCGGGGACAAGCTACCCCGGGGAGCTGTTTTTT | CASSRSPGTSYPGELFF
TRBJ2-2 | - | - | TRBV5-4 | TGTGCCAGCAGCTTGGATATCGGTGGGAACACCGGGGAGCTGTTTTTT | CASSLDIGGNTGELFF
TRBJ1-5 | - | - | TRBV4-1 | TGCGCCAGCAGCCAAGGACAACTCGGTAAGGAGGGGAGTCAGCCCCAGCATTTT | CASSQGQLGKEGSQPQHF
TRBJ2-7 | - | - | TRBV28 | TGTGCCAGCAGTCGCTTGGACAGTCCTACAGTGGAGCAGTACTTC | CASSRLDSPTVEQYF
TRBJ1-1 | - | - | TRBV9 | TGTGCCAGCAGCGCCGAGGGGGGAACAATGAACACTGAAGCTTTCTTT | CASSAEGGTMNTEAFF
TRBJ2-3 | TRBD2 | - | TRBV19 | TGTGCCAGTAGGAAGGGACTAGCGGGAGTGGTCACAGATACGCAGTATTTT | CASRKGLAGVVTDTQYF
TRBJ1-1 | TRBD1 | - | TRBV28 | TGTGCCATCGGTACTTGGACAGGGCGGAACACTGAAGCTTTCTTT | CAIGTWTGRNTEAFF
TRBJ2-7 | TRBD2 | - | TRBV7-6 | TGTGCCAGCAGCTCCCCAACTAGCGGGGAGTACGAGCAGTACTTC | CASSSPTSGEYEQYF
TRBJ2-1 | TRBD2 | - | TRBV5-1 | TGCGCCAGCAGCAGTCTAGCGGGAGATGAGCAGTTCTTC | CASSSLAGDEQFF
TRBJ2-7 | - | - | TRBV5-4 | TGTGCCAGCAGCTACGGGGTCCACTACGAGCAGTACTTC | CASSYGVHYEQYF
TRBJ2-5 | TRBD2 | - | TRBV18 | TGTGCCAGCTCACCCAGACTAGCGAACCAAGAGACCCAGTACTTC | CASSPRLANQETQYF
TRBJ1-2 | TRBD1 | once | TRBV7-9 | TGTGCCAGCAGCCGGGGACAGGGCTTGGACTATGGCTACACCTTC | CASSRGQGLDYGYTF
TRBJ2-5 | - | - | TRBV7-2 | TGTGCCAGCAGCTTAGCAGGCAGGGGAGAGACCCAGTACTTC | CASSLAGRGETQYF
TRBJ2-2 | - | - | TRBV2 | TGTGCCAGCAGTCTGGGCACCGGGGAGCTGTTTTTT | CASSLGTGELFF
TRBJ1-1 | - | - | TRBV30 | TGTGCCTGGAGTCCACGGGGGGTGTTCTATACTGAAGCTTTCTTT | CAWSPRGVFYTEAFF
TRBJ1-2 | - | - | TRBV19 | TGTGCCAGTAGTACCCAAGGAGGTCCTGGGGGCTACACCTTC | CASSTQGGPGGYTF
TRBJ1-1 | - | - | TRBV29-1 | TGCAGCGTTGAGAAGACGGGGCGGGACACTGAAGCTTTCTTT | CSVEKTGRDTEAFF
TRBJ1-3 | - | once | TRBV28 | TGTGCCAGCAGTTTACCCCCGCCAGTGGCGGGAAACACCATATATTTT | CASSLPPPVAGNTIYF
TRBJ1-2 | - | - | TRBV6-4 | TGTGCCAGCAGTGCGGGAGATAACTATGGCTACACCTTC | CASSAGDNYGYTF
TRBJ1-1 | - | - | TRBV28 | TGTGCCAGCAGTCCCGGGGGATGGGAAGCTTTCTTT | CASSPGGWEAFF
TRBJ2-1 | TRBD2 | - | TRBV5-1 | TGCGCCAGCAGCTTGACGACGGGAGGGTCCTACAATGAGCAGTTCTTC | CASSLTTGGSYNEQFF
TRBJ1-1 | TRBD1 | - | TRBV5-8 | TGTGCCAGCAGCCCAGACAGGGTGGGACCACTGAACACTGAAGCTTTCTTT | CASSPDRVGPLNTEAFF
TRBJ1-5 | - | - | TRBV15 | TGTGCCACCAGCAGAGGCCTCTACCAGCCCCAGCATTTT | CATSRGLYQPQHF
TRBJ1-2 | TRBD1 | few | TRBV19 | TGTGCCAGTAGTATATGGGACAGGGGCTATGGCTACACCTTC | CASSIWDRGYGYTF
TRBJ1-1 | - | - | TRBV7-9 | TGTGCCAGCAGTCGGCTAACTGAAGCTTTCTTT | CASSRLTEAFF
TRBJ2-3 | - | - | TRBV5-1 | TGCGCCAGCAACGCGGGAAGGGTCACAGATACGCAGTATTTT | CASNAGRVTDTQYF
TRBJ1-1 | - | - | TRBV5-1 | TGCGCCAGCACCAGCGGTCCCGGGACTGAAGCTTTCTTT | CASTSGPGTEAFF
TRBJ2-2 | TRBD2 | - | TRBV29-1 | TGCAGCGCCGCGGGAGCGGGAGAATCCACCGGGGAGCTGTTTTTT | CSAAGAGESTGELFF
TRBJ2-1 | - | - | TRBV5-8 | TGTGCCAGCAGCCTTACGCGGAGCTCCTACAATGAGCAGTTCTTC | CASSLTRSSYNEQFF
TRBJ2-1 | TRBD1 | once | TRBV6-5 | TGTCCCCGGGACAGGATATACAATGAGCAGTTCTTC | CPRDRIYNEQFF
TRBJ2-2 | - | - | TRBV14 | TGTGCCAGCAGCCGAGGACCAGCGAACACCGGGGAGCTGTTTTTT | CASSRGPANTGELFF
TRBJ2-7 | - | once | TRBV29-1 | TGCAGCGTTGGGGGGGCCGGCTACGAGCAGTACTTC | CSVGGAGYEQYF
TRBJ2-7 | - | - | TRBV18 | TGTGCCAGCTCCCCCGCCGGGACACGGAGCTCCTACGAGCAGTACTTC | CASSPAGTRSSYEQYF
TRBJ2-7 | - | - | TRBV6-5 | TGTGCCAGCAGACCCGAGACAGGCCTTCCTTCCCAGCAGTACTTC | CASRPETGLPSQQYF
TRBJ2-7 | - | - | TRBV7-9 | TGTGCCAGCAGCTTATCCAGCGAGCAGTACTTC | CASSLSSEQYF
TRBJ1-4 | TRBD1 | - | TRBV9 | TGTGCCAGCAGCGGTCAGGGGGCAGAACAAAAACTGTTTTTT | CASSGQGAEQKLFF